This TCR beta chain comes out of a study of human T cells and chemical hapten exposure. Many counts were recorded for this clonotype. TCRdb analysed the RACE reads with MiXCR anew, one entry per CDR3 protein. The data show approximately 80,000 distinct CDR3 sequences, about 8% seen once. The time point denotes: patch test 1, 2 weeks after DPC sensitization. Treatment noted: therapeutic diphenylcyclopropenone sensitization with weekly scalp DPC. The receptor was isolated from a woman aged 25 to 39 with alopecia areata. Some clones in this sample may be carry-over from other donors' samples. The sample here was whole blood, taken in connection with sensitization to the hapten diphenylcyclopropenone (DPC).

The CDR3 here is CASSWGTGGVYGYTF. CDR3 nucleotide sequence: TGTGCCAGCAGTTGGGGGACAGGGGGCGTCTATGGCTACACCTTC. The J gene is TRBJ1-2, the V gene TRBV12-3 or TRBV12-4, with 12 bases that match TRBD1. V shed 4 bases and J 4 bases; nucleotides not matched to a gene: 4. CDR3 length: 15 amino acids.